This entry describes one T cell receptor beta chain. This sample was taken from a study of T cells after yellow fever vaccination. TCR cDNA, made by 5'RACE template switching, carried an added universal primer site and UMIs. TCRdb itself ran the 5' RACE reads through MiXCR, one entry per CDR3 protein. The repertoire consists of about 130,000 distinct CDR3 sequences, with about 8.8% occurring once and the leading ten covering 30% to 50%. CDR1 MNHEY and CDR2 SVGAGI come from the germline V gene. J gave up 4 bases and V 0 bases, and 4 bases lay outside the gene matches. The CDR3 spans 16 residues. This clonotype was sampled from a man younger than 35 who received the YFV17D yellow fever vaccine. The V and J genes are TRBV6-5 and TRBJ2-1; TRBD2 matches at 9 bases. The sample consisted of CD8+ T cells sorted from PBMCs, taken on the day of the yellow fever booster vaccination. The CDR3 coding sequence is TGTGCCAGCAGTTACTCGAAGCTAGCGGGGTACAATGAGCAGTTCTTC. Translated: CASSYSKLAGYNEQFF.